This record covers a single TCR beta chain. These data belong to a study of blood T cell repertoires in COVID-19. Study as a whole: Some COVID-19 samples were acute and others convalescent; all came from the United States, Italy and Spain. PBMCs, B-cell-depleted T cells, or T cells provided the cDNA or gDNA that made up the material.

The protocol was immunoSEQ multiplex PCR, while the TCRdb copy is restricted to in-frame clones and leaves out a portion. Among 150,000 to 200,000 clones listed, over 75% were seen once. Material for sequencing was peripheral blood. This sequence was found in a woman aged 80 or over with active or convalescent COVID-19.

As DNA, the CDR3 is TGCAGTGCTAGTGCCGACAGAGGAAGTTCACCCCTCCACTTT. As protein: CSASADRGSSPLHF. The chain has TRBV20-1 and TRBJ1-6, with D perhaps matching TRBD1 (5 bases). Per germline, CDR1 DFQATT and CDR2 SNEGSKA (reference sequence). The CDR3 covers 14 residues. V lost 3 bases and J lost 9, with 15 bases in between.